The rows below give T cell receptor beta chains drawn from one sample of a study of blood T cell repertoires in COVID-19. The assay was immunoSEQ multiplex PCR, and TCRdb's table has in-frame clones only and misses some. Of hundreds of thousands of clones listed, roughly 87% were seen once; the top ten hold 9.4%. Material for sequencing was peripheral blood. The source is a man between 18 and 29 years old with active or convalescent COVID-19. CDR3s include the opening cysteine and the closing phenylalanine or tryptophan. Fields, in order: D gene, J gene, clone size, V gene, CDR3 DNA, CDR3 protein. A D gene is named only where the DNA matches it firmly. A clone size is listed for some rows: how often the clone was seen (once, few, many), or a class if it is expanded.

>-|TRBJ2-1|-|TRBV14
TGTGCCAGCAGCCAAGATTCGGGTGGAAGCGGGCATCAGTTCTTC
CASSQDSGGSGHQFF
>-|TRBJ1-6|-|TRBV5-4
TGTGCCAGCAGCCCGAGGGGGGGGGATTCACCCCTCCACTTT
CASSPRGGDSPLHF
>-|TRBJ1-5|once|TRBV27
TGTGCCAGCAGTTCCCACTTAACGGGACCCCAGCATTTT
CASSSHLTGPQHF
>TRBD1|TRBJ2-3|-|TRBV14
TGTGCCAGCAACCCGACAGGGGGAGGGGATACGCAGTATTTT
CASNPTGGGDTQYF
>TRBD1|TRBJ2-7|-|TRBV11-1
TGTGCCAGCAGCTTAGCGGTGGGGGAGACAGGGACCTTC
CASSLAVGETGTF
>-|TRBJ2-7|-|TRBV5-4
TGTGCCAGCAGCTTGGGAGGGAAATACGAGCAGTACTTC
CASSLGGKYEQYF
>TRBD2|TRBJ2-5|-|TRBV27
TGTGCCAGCAGTCCCGCCAGCGGGGCGGGCGAGACCCAGTACTTC
CASSPASGAGETQYF
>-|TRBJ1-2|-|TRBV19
TGTGCCACCAAACCGACAGATACCGATTGGAGCGGGACGTCCCCTAACTATGGCTACACCTTC
CATKPTDTDWSGTSPNYGYTF
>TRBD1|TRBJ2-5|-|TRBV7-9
TGTGCCAGCAGCCCGACAGGGGCACCTGAAAAAGAGACCCAGTACTTC
CASSPTGAPEKETQYF
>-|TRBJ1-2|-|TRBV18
TGTGCCAGCTCACCGCGCGTTCCAGGGTCCAACTATGGCTACACCTTC
CASSPRVPGSNYGYTF
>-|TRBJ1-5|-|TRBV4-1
TGCGCCAGCAGCCCCACGACAGTAAATAGCAATCAGCCCCAGCATTTT
CASSPTTVNSNQPQHF
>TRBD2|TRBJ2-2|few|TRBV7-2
TGTGCCAGCAGCTTAGTAGGCCTAGCGGGGACCGGGGAGCTGTTTTTT
CASSLVGLAGTGELFF
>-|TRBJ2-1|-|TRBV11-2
TGTGCCAGCAGCCATATTACGGCAAGGAGCAATGAGCAGTTCTTC
CASSHITARSNEQFF
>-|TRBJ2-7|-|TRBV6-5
TGTGCCAGCAGTTACTCGTTTTTACACAACTACGAGCAGTACTTC
CASSYSFLHNYEQYF
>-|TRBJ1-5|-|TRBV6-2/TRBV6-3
TGTGCCAGCAGTAGATTAGATCAGCCCCAGCATTTT
CASSRLDQPQHF
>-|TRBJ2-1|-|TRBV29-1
TGCAGCGTAAACAAGAATCTGTACAATGAGCAGTTCTTC
CSVNKNLYNEQFF
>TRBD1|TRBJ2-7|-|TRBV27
TGTGCCAGCAGTTTAGTTTCCAGGGGGTACGAGCAGTACTTC
CASSLVSRGYEQYF
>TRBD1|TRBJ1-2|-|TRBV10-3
TGTGCCATCAGGGGACAGGGTGGATATGGCTACACCTTC
CAIRGQGGYGYTF
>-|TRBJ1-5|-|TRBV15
TGTGCCACCAGAACAGGGTTCGTCAATCAGCCCCAGCATTTT
CATRTGFVNQPQHF
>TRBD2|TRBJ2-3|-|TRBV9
TGTGCCAGCAGCTTAAAACCGGGACTAGTGGGAACAAGGGGGGTAGCAGATACGCAGTATTTT
CASSLKPGLVGTRGVADTQYF
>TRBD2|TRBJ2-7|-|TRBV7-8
TGTGCCAGCAGCTTAGCGGTCGGGGGGGGTTCCTCCTACGAGCAGTACTTC
CASSLAVGGGSSYEQYF
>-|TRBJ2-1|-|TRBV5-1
TGCGCCAGGCCACAGGGTTACAATGAGCAGTTCTTC
CARPQGYNEQFF
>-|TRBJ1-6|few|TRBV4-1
TGCGCCAGCAGCCAAGTCCACAGGCCAGCAATCTTGAGCTCCTATAATTCACCCCTCCACTTT
CASSQVHRPAILSSYNSPLHF
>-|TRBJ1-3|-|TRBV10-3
TGTGCCATCTTTCCACAGGGCTTTGGAAACACCATATATTTT
CAIFPQGFGNTIYF
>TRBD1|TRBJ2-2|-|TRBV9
TGTGCCAGCAGCGTAGAGGGGGCCCGAACCGGGGAGCTGTTTTTT
CASSVEGARTGELFF
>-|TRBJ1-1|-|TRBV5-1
TGCGCCAGCAGCTTGGGAGTAAAAGCTTTCTTT
CASSLGVKAFF
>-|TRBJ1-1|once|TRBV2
TGTGCCAGCAGTGGACTTTTAGGGGACACTGAAGCTTTCTTT
CASSGLLGDTEAFF
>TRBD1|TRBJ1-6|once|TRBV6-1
TGTGCCAGCAGTGAGGGACAGGTCCACTTT
CASSEGQVHF
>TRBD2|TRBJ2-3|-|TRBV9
TGTGCCAGCAGCCCTCAAATGGGACTAGCGGGGGGCCTAGATACGCAGTATTTT
CASSPQMGLAGGLDTQYF
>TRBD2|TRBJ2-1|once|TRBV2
TGTGCCAGCAGTGGACTAGCGGGGCTTTATAATGAGCAGTTCTTC
CASSGLAGLYNEQFF
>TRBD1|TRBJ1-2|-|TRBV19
TGTGCCAGTAGTATTGGCAGGGGGCGTGGAGGCTACACCTTC
CASSIGRGRGGYTF
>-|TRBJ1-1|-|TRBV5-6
TGTGCCAGCAGCTGGGGCAGGGCGACCACTGAAGCTTTCTTT
CASSWGRATTEAFF
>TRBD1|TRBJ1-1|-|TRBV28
TGTGCCAGCAGTGCGTCGGGACAGGGCGACTTGAACACTGAAGCTTTCTTT
CASSASGQGDLNTEAFF
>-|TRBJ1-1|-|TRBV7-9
TGTGCCAGCAGCTTAGCGGCAGGCCTGAACACTGAAGCTTTCTTT
CASSLAAGLNTEAFF
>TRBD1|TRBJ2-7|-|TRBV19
TGTGCCAGTAGTATCGGACAGGGCCTCTACGAGCAGTACTTC
CASSIGQGLYEQYF
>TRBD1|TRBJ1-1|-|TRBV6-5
TGTGCCACCTCGTTGGCACAGGGGCCTTTCTTT
CATSLAQGPFF
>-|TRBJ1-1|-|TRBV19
TGTGCCAGTAGTATAGGAGGGTGGACTGAAGCTTTCTTT
CASSIGGWTEAFF
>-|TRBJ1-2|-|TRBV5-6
TGTGCCAGCAGCTTTTTAAATTCCTTCCAGGAAAGCTACACCTTC
CASSFLNSFQESYTF
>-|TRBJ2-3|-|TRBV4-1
TGCGCCAGCAGCCAAGAAAAGTGGGCGGAGGCAGATACGCAGTATTTT
CASSQEKWAEADTQYF
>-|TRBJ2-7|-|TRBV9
TGTGCCAGCAGCGCTTCACCTACTTACGAGCAGTACTTC
CASSASPTYEQYF
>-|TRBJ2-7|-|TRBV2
TGTGCCAGCACCTACAGGGCCTACGAGCAGTACTTC
CASTYRAYEQYF
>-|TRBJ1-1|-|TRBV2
TGTGCCAGCAGTGGAATTGGACAGATTAAAGCTTTCTTT
CASSGIGQIKAFF
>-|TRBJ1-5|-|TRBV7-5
TGTGCCAGAAGCTGTGTAGGGGGAAGGGACGGTGGGGGCAATCAGCCCCAGCATTTT
CARSCVGGRDGGGNQPQHF
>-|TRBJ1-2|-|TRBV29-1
TGCAGCGTTGATACCGGAGTTGGTGGCTACACCTTC
CSVDTGVGGYTF
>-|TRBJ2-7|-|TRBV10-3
TGTGCCAGCAGTGAGTCTGGAGGAGGTGTCGGGCAGTACTTC
CASSESGGGVGQYF
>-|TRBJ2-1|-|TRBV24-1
TGTGCCACCAGTGCCGGTCATTACAATGAGCAGTTCTTC
CATSAGHYNEQFF
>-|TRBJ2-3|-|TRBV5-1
TGCGCCAGCAGCCACCCGGAGGGGGATACGCAGTATTTT
CASSHPEGDTQYF
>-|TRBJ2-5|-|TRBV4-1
TGCGCCAGCAGCCAAGAGTCCAGCGGGTACGAGACCCAGTACTTC
CASSQESSGYETQYF
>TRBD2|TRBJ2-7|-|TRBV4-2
TGTGCCAGCAGCCAACAACCCCTAGCGGGGGGCTACGAGCAGTACTTC
CASSQQPLAGGYEQYF
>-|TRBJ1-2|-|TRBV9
TGTGCCAGCACCCGTTCGCGGGCCTCTAACTATGGCTACACCTTC
CASTRSRASNYGYTF
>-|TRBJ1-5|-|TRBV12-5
TGTGCTAGTGGTTCCCGGAGGGGGGGCAGGGTCAATCAGCCCCAGCATTTT
CASGSRRGGRVNQPQHF
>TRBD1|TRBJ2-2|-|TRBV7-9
TGTGCCAGCAGCCCTACCCTCGACAGGGGTTCTCTTGCCGGGGAGCTGTTTTTT
CASSPTLDRGSLAGELFF
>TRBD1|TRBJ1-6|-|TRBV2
TGTGCCAGCAGTGAAGCTGGGACAGCTTTTTATAATTCACCCCTCCACTTT
CASSEAGTAFYNSPLHF